This T cell receptor (beta chain) was retrieved from a study of shared clonotypes between healthy human individuals. General observations from the study: Sampling involved blood alone; tissue repertoires likely differ.

Per the original data handling: Filtering differed because ImmunoSEQ produced junction-only sequences that carried no quality scores. Generated by immunoSEQ multiplex PCR, the TCRdb table keeps only in-frame clones and is missing some. Clonal size and the V and J genes are those of that table, whereas D and trimming came from the DNA. The repertoire holds about half a million clones, with more than 65% as singletons. Nashville, Tennessee was home to all donors, each a Caucasian adult. Extraction of genomic DNA in unsorted samples used 86 million or so PBMCs. Of note for this clone: The antigen remains undetermined.

There are 17 residues in the CDR3. The germline V and J ends were trimmed by 6 bases and 5 bases, with 20 bases remaining between them. Looked up from germline, CDR1 is MDHEN and CDR2 is SYDVKM. The TCR sequence derives from a woman aged 40 to 49 in good health. Some clones in this sample may be carry-over from other donors' samples. The chain carries TRBV28 and TRBJ2-6, with D perhaps matching TRBD1 (5 bases). The specimen was PBMCs. CDR3: CASRSNLGESRANVLTF. CDR3 bases: TGTGCCAGCAGGTCGAACTTAGGGGAAAGTAGGGCCAACGTCCTGACTTTC.